The 3 T cell receptor beta chains below were found in one sample sequenced in a study of shared clonotypes between healthy human individuals. Repertoires were generated with immunoSEQ multiplex PCR, while TCRdb's copy carries only in-frame clones and drops some. The sample yields 300,000 to 400,000 clones, 70% to 75% seen once. The sample comprised memory CD4+ T cells sorted from blood. Subset described: CD45RA-negative fraction. These receptors all stem from a man aged 25 to 40 in good health.

This clone appeared a few times. V gene TRBV7-9 combines with J gene TRBJ1-1; D unresolved. CDR1 and CDR2 from the germline V gene are SEHNR and FQNEAQ (reference sequence). The CDR3 is made up of 11 amino acids. V lost 0 bases and J 8 bases, leaving 4 bases between the germline ends. The CDR3 spells CASSLASEAFF. CDR3 DNA: TGTGCCAGCAGCTTAGCTTCGGAAGCTTTCTTT.

The chain employs TRBV19 and TRBJ2-1; D possibly corresponds to TRBD2 (5 bases). The germline V gene has CDR1 LNHDA and CDR2 SQIVND (reference sequence). V was cut by 6 bases and J by 6 bases, with 24 bases left in between. The length of the CDR3 is 17 residues. The CDR3 here is CASRGEPRIQVGNEQFF. The CDR3 nucleotides read TGTGCCAGTAGGGGAGAACCACGGATTCAGGTCGGCAATGAGCAGTTCTTC.

CDR3 nucleotides: TGTGCCAGTAGTAGGGGGACCGACAGAGACATTCAGTACTTC. Translated, it gives CASSRGTDRDIQYF. The gene calls are TRBV19 and TRBJ2-4; perhaps D is TRBD1 or TRBD2 (5 bases each). The V end was cut by 4 bases, the J end by 8 bases, with 15 bases between. In germline, CDR1 is LNHDA, CDR2 SQIVND (reference sequence). This CDR3 is 14 amino acids long.